The entry below describes one T cell receptor beta chain. Its target is unknown. The record originates from a study of cytomegalovirus exposure and HLA in healthy donors. This CDR3 region has 14 residues. CDR1 is GTSNPN and CDR2 is SVGIG in the germline V gene (reference sequence). With V trimmed by 3 bases and J by 2 bases, 5 bases remained unmatched. Notes on the study in general: The study flagged about 160 TCR beta chains as cytomegalovirus-associated.

The table came from immunoSEQ multiplex PCR; TCRdb's copy has only in-frame clones and leaves some out. The repertoire has over 200,000 clones, around 90% of them found once; the top ten carry approximately 2.9%. V gene TRBV30 combines with J gene TRBJ2-5; 8 nucleotides align to TRBD2. The sequencing sample was made of PBMCs. This receptor was taken from a woman younger than 35 in good health and CMV-seronegative. In DNA form, the CDR3 reads TGTGCCTGGAGAAACGGGGGGGGTCAAGAGACCCAGTACTTC. As protein: CAWRNGGGQETQYF.